This passage covers 25 T cell receptor beta chains from one sample sequenced in a study of identical twins. TCRdb processed the 5' RACE reads anew with MiXCR; each CDR3 protein has one entry. The profile shows 1.5 million to 2 million distinct CDR3 sequences, roughly 35% of them singletons. Sequencing input: cord blood. Source of these receptors: a newborn girl in good health.

The chain joins TRBV19 to TRBJ2-7; D is uncertain. Trimming removed 3 bases from V and 3 bases from J, with 6 bases in between. This CDR3 is built from 12 residues. Germline V lookup: CDR1 LNHDA, CDR2 SQIVND (reference sequence). This CDR3 is CASSIWGYEQYF. CDR3 sequence (DNA): TGTGCCAGTAGTATCTGGGGCTACGAGCAGTACTTC.

As for this clonotype: A single base separates this from a much larger clone, so it may be a read error. The chain uses TRBV10-3 and TRBJ1-5, with 9 bases matching TRBD1. The CDR3 is 13 residues long. The V gene's germline CDR1 is ENHRY and CDR2 SYGVKD. The CDR3 loop is CASTGGSNQPLHF. The DNA of the CDR3 is TGTGCCTCGACAGGGGGAAGCAATCAGCCCCTGCATTTT.

The chain has TRBV6-5 and TRBJ2-4, with D perhaps given as TRBD1 or TRBD2 (5 bases each). CDR1 MNHEY and CDR2 SVGAGI come from the germline V gene. The CDR3 runs to 13 residues. The V end was cut by 2 bases, the J end by 6 bases, with 8 bases between. Here the CDR3 reads CASSYGDLNIQYF. CDR3 nucleotides: TGTGCCAGCAGTTACGGGGACCTAAACATTCAGTACTTC.

This clonotype was observed a handful of times. The J gene is TRBJ1-2, the V gene TRBV29-1, with D unclear. V gave up 4 bases and J gave up 4 bases, with 13 bases separating them. The V gene's germline CDR1 is SQVTM and CDR2 ANQGSEA. This CDR3 spans 13 amino acids. CDR3 amino acids: CSVVGKSGYGYTF. The CDR3 region has the DNA TGCAGCGTTGTGGGGAAGTCCGGCTATGGCTACACCTTC.

The sample holds a few counts of this clonotype. This chain connects TRBV25-1 to TRBJ1-2; 8 bases are shared with TRBD1. The J segment lost 8 bases and the V segment lost 3 bases, leaving 11 bases of the junction unmatched. This CDR3 region has 15 residues. Germline V gene lookup returns CDR1 MGHDK and CDR2 SYGVNS. CDR3 DNA sequence: TGTGCCAGCAGTGAGCCCGGGACAGGTCCGGGGGGCTACACCTTC. This codes for CASSEPGTGPGGYTF.

This clonotype was detected a few times. The V call is TRBV6-1, the J call TRBJ1-5; perhaps TRBD1 as D (5 bases). This CDR3 spans 14 amino acids. Germline CDR1 is MNHNS and CDR2 is SASEGT. The CDR3 sequence is CGAGDLIGNQPQHF. DNA for the CDR3: TGTGGCGCCGGGGACCTCATAGGCAATCAGCCCCAGCATTTT.

This clonotype has only a few counts. The chain is built from TRBV20-1 and TRBJ1-5; D gene uncertain. The V gene lost 0 bases and the J gene lost 0 bases, with 15 bases spanning the gap. The CDR3 totals 17 residues. Germline CDR1 is DFQATT and CDR2 is SNEGSKA (reference sequence). CDR3 DNA: TGCAGTGCTAGAGATCTGCGGCCGTTAACTAGCAATCAGCCCCAGCATTTT. Residues: CSARDLRPLTSNQPQHF.

The chain links TRBV2 to TRBJ1-2; 10 nucleotides agree with TRBD1. Trimming took 6 bases from V and 4 from J; bases not matched to a gene: 11. CDR1 is SNHLY, CDR2 FYNNEI, per germline. The length of the CDR3 is 16 residues. The CDR3 DNA reads TGTGCCAGCAGAGAGACAGGGGGCGTAGGTGGCTATGGCTACACCTTC. Its protein is CASRETGGVGGYGYTF.

This clonotype was found a few times. The J gene is TRBJ2-3, the V gene TRBV7-7; D perhaps matches TRBD2 (5 bases). V lost 2 bases and J 2 bases, leaving 11 bases between the germline ends. The CDR3 loop spans 15 amino acids. Germline assignment: CDR1 SSHAT and CDR2 FNYEAQ (reference sequence). CDR3 DNA sequence: TGTGCCAGCAGCTTATCGGGGTCCCCCACAGATACGCAGTATTTT. It codes for CASSLSGSPTDTQYF. The full variable domain, in which reference TRBV7-7 and TRBJ2-3 provide the parts outside the CDR3, is GAGVSQSPRYKVTKRGQDVTLRCDPISSHATLYWYQQALGQGPEFLTYFNYEAQPDKSGLPSDRFSAERPEGSISTLTIQRTEQRDSAMYRCASSLSGSPTDTQYFGPGTRLTVL.

The V and J genes are TRBV12-3 or TRBV12-4 and TRBJ1-1, with TRBD1 as a possible D gene (6 bases). Trimming stripped 3 bases from V and 2 bases from J, with 13 bases between. The CDR3 consists of 15 residues. CDR3 sequence reads: CASSFKRGPNTEAFF. CDR3 DNA sequence: TGTGCCAGCAGTTTCAAGCGGGGGCCAAACACTGAAGCTTTCTTT.

This chain connects TRBV28 to TRBJ2-2; D is undetermined. This CDR3 region has 13 residues. Germline-derived CDR1 and CDR2 are MDHEN and SYDVKM. Between the trimmed V and J ends, which lost 4 bases and 6 bases, there was a span of 9 bases. Here the CDR3 reads CASSSRPSGELFF. In DNA form, the CDR3 reads TGTGCCAGCAGTTCTAGGCCATCCGGGGAGCTGTTTTTT. Full variable domain (missing parts from reference TRBV28 and TRBJ2-2): DVKVTQSSRYLVKRTGEKVFLECVQDMDHENMFWYRQDPGLGLRLIYFSYDVKMKEKGDIPEGYSVSREKKERFSLILESASTNQTSMYLCASSSRPSGELFFGEGSRLTVL.

This clonotype was observed many times. The chain couples TRBV5-1 to TRBJ2-5; D ambiguous. The CDR3 contains 15 residues. V dropped 2 bases and J dropped 2 bases, with 13 bases sitting between them. CDR1 and CDR2 from the germline V gene are SGHRS and YFSETQ. Written as DNA, the CDR3 is TGCGCCAGCAGCTTCTTGTTGGGGAAACAAGAGACCCAGTACTTC. Translating gives CASSFLLGKQETQYF.

This clonotype was seen more than once but under ten times. The chain carries TRBV28 and TRBJ1-6; D might be TRBD1 (5 bases). CDR3 length equals 14 residues. V was shortened by 8 bases and J by 2 bases, with 10 bases between the two germline ends. Germline assignment: CDR1 MDHEN and CDR2 SYDVKM. The CDR3 region is CASRRAAYNSPLHF. In DNA, the CDR3 is TGTGCCAGCCGCAGGGCGGCCTATAATTCACCCCTCCACTTT.

The chain's CDR3 is CASSFLTGYHEQYF. The CDR3 DNA sequence: TGTGCCAGCAGCTTCCTGACAGGGTACCACGAGCAGTACTTC. The V and J genes are TRBV11-1 and TRBJ2-7, with 7 bases matching TRBD1. Germline V gives CDR1 SGHAT, CDR2 FQDESV (reference sequence). V trimming: 3 bases; J trimming: 5 bases; junction bases outside the gene matches: 7. The CDR3 spans 14 residues.

This rearrangement joins TRBV10-3 to TRBJ1-2; D perhaps matches TRBD1 (5 bases). The germline V gene encodes CDR1 ENHRY and CDR2 SYGVKD. Deletions cut 0 bases from V and 7 bases from J, with 18 bases between. CDR3 length: 16 residues. CDR3 DNA sequence: TGTGCCATCAGTGAGTCGCCCAGGGAAAGAAGGGGTGGCTACACCTTC. This gives the protein CAISESPRERRGGYTF.

This chain uses TRBV28 with TRBJ1-2; the match to TRBD1 covers 9 bases. The CDR3 contains 15 residues. CDR1 is MDHEN and CDR2 is SYDVKM in the germline V gene. The J segment lost 5 bases and the V segment lost 4 bases, leaving 8 bases of the junction unmatched. DNA for the CDR3: TGTGCCAGCAGTTCCTCCGGGACAGGGTGGTATGGCTACACCTTC. Translation: CASSSSGTGWYGYTF.

As concerns this clonotype: Possible read error: a much larger clone is one base away. The chain has TRBV29-1 and TRBJ2-7; TRBD1 agrees at 8 bases. This CDR3 has 15 amino acids. CDR1 and CDR2 from the germline V gene are SQVTM and ANQGSEA. CDR3 coding DNA: TGCAGCGCTGAACATTCTGGACAGGGTCTGTACGAGCAGTACTTC. Translation gives CSAEHSGQGLYEQYF.

This sequence joins TRBV11-2 and TRBJ2-4; either TRBD1 or TRBD2 may fit D (7 bases each). V was trimmed by 5 bases and J by 0 bases, leaving 14 bases between them. CDR1 and CDR2 from the germline V gene are SGHAT and FQNNGV. The length of the CDR3 is 16 residues. CDR3 DNA sequence: TGTGCCAGCAGCGAGCGGGGACAGCTAGCCAAAAACATTCAGTACTTC. Its translation is CASSERGQLAKNIQYF.

To note about this clonotype: At one end the junction does not follow the germline gene, possibly because of a read error. The genes are TRBV7-2 and TRBJ2-5; TRBD2 aligns across 8 bases. Near its end, the DNA agrees better with TRBJ2-7, so the J call may be wrong. This CDR3 has 14 amino acids. From germline, CDR1 is SGHTA and CDR2 FQGNSA. Here the CDR3 DNA reads TGTGCCAGAAGCTTTTCGGGGGGGACCTACGAGCAGTACTTC. As protein: CARSFSGGTYEQYF.

The gene calls are TRBV20-1 and TRBJ2-3; no firm D call. Between the trimmed V and J ends, which lost 5 bases and 1 base, there was a span of 19 bases. Germline CDR1 is DFQATT and CDR2 is SNEGSKA (reference sequence). The CDR3 is 16 amino acids. CDR3: CSAPLGRLAGTDTQYF. The CDR3 DNA reads as TGCAGTGCTCCCCTAGGGCGCCTGGCGGGCACAGATACGCAGTATTTT.

This clonotype was detected ten times or more. The chain is built from TRBV29-1 and TRBJ2-7; D may be TRBD2 (5 bases). This CDR3 has 13 amino acids. Per the germline V gene, CDR1 is SQVTM and CDR2 is ANQGSEA. Trimming removed 6 bases from V and 2 bases from J, with 14 bases in between. The CDR3 is CSVGISEPYEQYF. The DNA for the CDR3 is TGCAGCGTGGGGATTAGCGAACCCTACGAGCAGTACTTC.

The chain employs TRBV4-2 and TRBJ1-5; D is unclear. Trimming shortened V by 2 bases and J by 3 bases, and 8 bases separated the two germline ends. The CDR3 has 14 amino acids. Per the germline V gene, CDR1 is LGHNA and CDR2 is YNFKEQ. CDR3 in DNA: TGTGCCAGCAGCCAAAAGGACCTCAATCAGCCCCAGCATTTT. This codes for CASSQKDLNQPQHF.

This clonotype was counted many times. The chain uses TRBV14 and TRBJ2-3; D remains unclear. V was shortened by 0 bases and J by 8 bases, with 6 bases between the two germline ends. CDR3 size: 12 residues. Per the germline V gene, CDR1 is SGHDN and CDR2 is FVKESK. In DNA form, the CDR3 reads TGTGCCAGCAGCCAAGAACGGCGTACGCAGTATTTT. Its protein product is CASSQERRTQYF.

This clonotype has just one count. The chain joins TRBV19 to TRBJ2-3; D not resolved. V dropped 4 bases and J dropped 5 bases, with 10 bases sitting between them. Germline values: CDR1 LNHDA, CDR2 SQIVND (reference sequence). This CDR3 is built from 13 residues. CDR3 loop: CASSNRLGDTQYF. The CDR3, as DNA: TGTGCCAGTAGTAACCGCTTGGGAGATACGCAGTATTTT.

The genes are TRBV5-1 and TRBJ2-7; 7 nucleotides agree with TRBD2. Germline CDR1 reads SGHRS; CDR2 reads YFSETQ. CDR3 size: 15 residues. After removal of 0 bases from V and 2 bases from J, the junction contained 5 bases not matched to a gene. CDR3 loop: CASSLESGVTYEQYF. The CDR3 DNA follows: TGCGCCAGCAGCTTGGAAAGCGGGGTGACCTACGAGCAGTACTTC.